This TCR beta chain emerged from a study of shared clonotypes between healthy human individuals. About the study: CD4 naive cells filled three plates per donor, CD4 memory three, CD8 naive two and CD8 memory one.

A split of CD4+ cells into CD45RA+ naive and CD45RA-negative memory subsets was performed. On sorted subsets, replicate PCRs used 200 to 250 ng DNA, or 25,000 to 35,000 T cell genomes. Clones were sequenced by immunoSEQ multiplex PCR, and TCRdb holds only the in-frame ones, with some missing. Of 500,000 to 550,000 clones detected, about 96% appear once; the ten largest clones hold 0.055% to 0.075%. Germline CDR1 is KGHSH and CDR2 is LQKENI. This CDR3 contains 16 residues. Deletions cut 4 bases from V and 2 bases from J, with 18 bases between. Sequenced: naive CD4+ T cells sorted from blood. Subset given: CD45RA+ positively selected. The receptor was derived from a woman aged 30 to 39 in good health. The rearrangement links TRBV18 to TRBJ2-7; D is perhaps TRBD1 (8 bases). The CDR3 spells CASSQATGGVAYEQYF. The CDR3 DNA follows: TGTGCCAGCTCACAGGCCACAGGGGGGGTGGCCTACGAGCAGTACTTC.